This paragraph reports one T cell receptor (beta chain). The table lists this clone with a count of one. The antigen it binds to is not known. Base qualities are not recorded, but no much larger clone differs from it by a single base. Counted from cysteine to phenylalanine, this CDR3 has 15 amino acids. Only the CDR3 DNA stays, 45 bases, in frame from base 1. The junction shows trimming of 0 bases on V and 1 base on J, and the gene matches do not reach 4 bases of it. For CDR1 and CDR2, the germline V gene (reference sequence) lists GTSNPN and SVGIG. The sample is drawn from a study of CD8 T cells in seronegative destructive rheumatoid arthritis (dated by TCRdb to about 2020). Turning to the overall study: At the time of sampling, most of the eight CND-RA patients were on biological drugs. The study compared peripheral CD8+ TCRbeta repertoires from patients with CCP-negative destructive rheumatoid arthritis (CND-RA) against repertoires from newly diagnosed seropositive RA, seronegative RA and healthy controls. Comparison cohorts of seropositive RA, seronegative RA and healthy controls came from an earlier published TCRbeta dataset rather than new sequencing.

TCRbeta sequencing used genomic DNA from CD8+ cells, following the manufacturer's instructions. A genomics technology centre in Finland ran the TCRbeta sequencing, which was done with the immunoSEQ assay. The study's processing was this. Clonotype tables produced by the immunoSEQ preprocessing pipeline were converted into VDJtools format, and non-productive clonotypes were filtered out. Any sample with fewer than 10,000 reads was excluded, the remaining samples were subsampled to 10,000 reads, and most of the eight CND-RA samples made it through. Using the VDJtools CalcDiversityStats function on data subsampled to 10,000 reads, the Shannon-Wiener, Simpson and clonality indices were calculated. To infer antigen specificity, non-singleton TCRbeta clonotypes were hard-matched against VDJdb, meaning no mismatches were allowed. CDR3 sequences differing by one amino acid (Hamming distance 1) were grouped into clusters with potentially shared antigen targets. Public clonotypes were tested for group enrichment with one-sided Fisher's exact tests after resampling groups to six samples, repeated ten times. Drawn from immuneACCESS, this table holds only the in-frame rearrangements with V and J called that TCRdb kept. Clones are partly lost; checked studies trace under half to an unresolved V gene and leave the rest unexplained. The V and J calls and the clone size are those of that table, but D and trimming were determined from the DNA. The sample includes about 940 clones, with roughly 82% observed a single time. Clones ranked in the top ten supply 21% of the sample.

CND-RA patients were negative for the clinical CCP2 antibody test, and joint destruction progressed despite active therapy. All CND-RA patients were characterized by typical joint destruction in wrists and ankles and by failure of conventional anti-rheumatic therapy. CND-RA patients were sampled after long disease histories, spanning decades in several cases, rather than at diagnosis. Fifty millilitres of EDTA-anticoagulated peripheral blood were collected from each patient. Density gradient separation with Ficoll-Paque PLUS was used to isolate peripheral blood mononuclear cells. Using AutoMACS magnetic bead positive selection, CD8+ cells were isolated from either fresh or cryopreserved PBMCs, and flow cytometry was used to check purity. Genomic DNA was extracted with Nucleospin Tissue or Tissue XS kits and quantified on a Qubit 2.0 fluorometer. Study-wide conclusions, independent of this receptor: Without diagnostic samples, TCR repertoire differences may partly reflect poor disease control over the years rather than being present at onset. After adjusting for age, CND-RA patients appeared to have less diverse, more clonal CD8+ TCRbeta repertoires than other RA subtypes. Across the approximately 100,000 clonotypes tested, no public clonotype enrichment was retained after Benjamini-Hochberg correction. The study acknowledged the small size of the CND-RA cohort as a limitation. Compared with controls and other RA subtypes, CND-RA repertoires contained more CMV-reactive and fewer influenza A-reactive CD8+ TCRbeta sequences. CND-RA patients appeared to carry a distinct set of enriched public clonotypes, which the authors read as support for a separate disease subset.

This receptor chain uses TRBV30 and TRBJ2-3; the junction holds 7 bases that match TRBD1. The sequenced material came from CD8+ T cells from blood. This receptor was identified in a woman aged 55 to 79 with seronegative destructive rheumatoid arthritis. The CDR3 loop reads CAWSVGGSGTDTQYF. The sequenced DNA: TGTGCCTGGAGTGTAGGGGGCTCGGGCACAGATACGCAGTATTTT.